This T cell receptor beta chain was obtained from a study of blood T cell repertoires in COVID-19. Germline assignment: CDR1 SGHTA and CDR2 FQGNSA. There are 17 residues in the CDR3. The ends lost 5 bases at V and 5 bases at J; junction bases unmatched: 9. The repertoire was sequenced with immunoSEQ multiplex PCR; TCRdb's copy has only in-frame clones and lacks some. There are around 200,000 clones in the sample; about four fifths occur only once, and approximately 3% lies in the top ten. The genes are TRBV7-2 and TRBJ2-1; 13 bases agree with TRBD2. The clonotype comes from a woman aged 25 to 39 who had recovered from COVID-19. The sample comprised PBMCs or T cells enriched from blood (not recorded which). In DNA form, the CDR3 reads TGTGCCAGCAGCATAGGGACTAGCGGGATTGGCGACAATGAGCAGTTCTTC. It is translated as CASSIGTSGIGDNEQFF.